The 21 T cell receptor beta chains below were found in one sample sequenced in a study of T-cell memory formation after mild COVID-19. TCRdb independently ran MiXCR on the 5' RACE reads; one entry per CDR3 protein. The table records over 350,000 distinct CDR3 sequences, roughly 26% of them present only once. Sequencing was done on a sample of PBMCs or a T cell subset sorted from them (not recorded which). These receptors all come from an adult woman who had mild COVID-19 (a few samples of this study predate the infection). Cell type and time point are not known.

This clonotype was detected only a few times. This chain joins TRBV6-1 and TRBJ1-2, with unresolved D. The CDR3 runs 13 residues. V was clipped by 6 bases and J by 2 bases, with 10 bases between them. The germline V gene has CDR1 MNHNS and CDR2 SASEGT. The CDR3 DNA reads TGTGCCAGCAGAACCGGAACCAACTATGGCTACACCTTC. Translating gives CASRTGTNYGYTF.

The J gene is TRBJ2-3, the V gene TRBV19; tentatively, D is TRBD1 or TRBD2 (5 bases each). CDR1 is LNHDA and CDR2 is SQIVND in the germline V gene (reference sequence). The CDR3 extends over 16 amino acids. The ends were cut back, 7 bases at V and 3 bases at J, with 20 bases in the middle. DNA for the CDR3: TGTGCCAGTACCCCGCGGCAGGGAGTTCGGACAGATACGCAGTATTTT. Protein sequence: CASTPRQGVRTDTQYF.

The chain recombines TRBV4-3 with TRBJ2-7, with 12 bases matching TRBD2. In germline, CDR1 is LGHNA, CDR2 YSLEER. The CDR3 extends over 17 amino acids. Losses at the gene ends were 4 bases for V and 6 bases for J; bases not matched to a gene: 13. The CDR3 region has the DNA TGCGCCAGCAGCCTCACGCTAGCGGGAGGGCCCCTAGCCGAGCAGTACTTC. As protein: CASSLTLAGGPLAEQYF.

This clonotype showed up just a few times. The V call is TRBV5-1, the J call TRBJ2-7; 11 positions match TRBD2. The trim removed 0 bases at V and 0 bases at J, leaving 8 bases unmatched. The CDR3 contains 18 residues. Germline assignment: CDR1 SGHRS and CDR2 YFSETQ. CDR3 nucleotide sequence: TGCGCCAGCAGCTTGGGCCTAGCGGGGGGTACATTCTCCTACGAGCAGTACTTC. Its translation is CASSLGLAGGTFSYEQYF.

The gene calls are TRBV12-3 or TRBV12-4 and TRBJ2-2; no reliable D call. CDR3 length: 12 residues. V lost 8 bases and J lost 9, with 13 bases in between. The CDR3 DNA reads TGTGCCAGCTCAAAAAGCGTGTGGGAGCTGTTTTTT. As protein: CASSKSVWELFF.

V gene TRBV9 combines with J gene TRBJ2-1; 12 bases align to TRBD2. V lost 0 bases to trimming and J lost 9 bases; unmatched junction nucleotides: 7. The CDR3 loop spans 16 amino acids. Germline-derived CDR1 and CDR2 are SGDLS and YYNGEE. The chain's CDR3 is CASSVASSGRAIEQFF. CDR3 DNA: TGTGCCAGCAGCGTAGCATCTAGCGGGAGGGCCATTGAGCAGTTCTTC.

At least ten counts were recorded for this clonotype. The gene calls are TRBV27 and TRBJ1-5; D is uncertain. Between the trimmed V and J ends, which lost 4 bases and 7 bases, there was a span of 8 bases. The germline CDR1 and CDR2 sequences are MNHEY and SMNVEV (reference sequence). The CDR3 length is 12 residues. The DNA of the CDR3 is TGTGCCAGCAGTTCCGGGAACCAGCCCCAGCATTTT. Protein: CASSSGNQPQHF.

CDR3 protein: CASSERLAANEQFF. The CDR3 region has the DNA TGTGCCAGCAGCGAACGACTAGCGGCCAATGAGCAGTTCTTC. The chain has TRBV7-9 and TRBJ2-1; 9 bases are shared with TRBD2. The CDR3 has 14 residues. After removal of 5 bases from V and 6 bases from J, the junction contained 5 bases not matched to a gene. Germline values: CDR1 SEHNR, CDR2 FQNEAQ (reference sequence).

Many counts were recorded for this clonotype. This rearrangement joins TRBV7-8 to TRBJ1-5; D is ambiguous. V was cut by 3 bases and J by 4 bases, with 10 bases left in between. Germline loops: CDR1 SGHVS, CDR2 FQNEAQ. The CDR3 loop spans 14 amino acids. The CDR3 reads CASSFDTGNQPQHF. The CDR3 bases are TGTGCCAGCAGCTTCGACACGGGGAATCAGCCCCAGCATTTT.

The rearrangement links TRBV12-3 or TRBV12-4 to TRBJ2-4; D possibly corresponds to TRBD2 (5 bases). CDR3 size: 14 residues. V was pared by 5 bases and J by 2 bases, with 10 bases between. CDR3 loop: CASSPDGTKNIQYF. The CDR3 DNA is TGTGCCAGCAGTCCGGACGGGACCAAAAACATTCAGTACTTC.

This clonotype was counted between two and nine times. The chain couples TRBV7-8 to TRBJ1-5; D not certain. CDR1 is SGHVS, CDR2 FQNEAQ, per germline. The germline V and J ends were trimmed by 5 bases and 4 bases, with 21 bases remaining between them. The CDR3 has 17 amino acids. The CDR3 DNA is TGTGCCAGCAGCCCCGACCCCGGGTTAAGTGGTAATCAGCCCCAGCATTTT. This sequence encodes CASSPDPGLSGNQPQHF.

CDR3 loop: CASGRRRSYEQYF. The CDR3 nucleotides are TGTGCCAGTGGGCGGCGGCGCTCCTACGAGCAGTACTTC. The rearrangement joins TRBV19 to TRBJ2-7; D is ambiguous. The CDR3 spans 13 residues. CDR1 and CDR2 from the germline V gene are LNHDA and SQIVND (reference sequence). Trimming removed 8 bases at V and 0 bases at J, with 11 bases between.

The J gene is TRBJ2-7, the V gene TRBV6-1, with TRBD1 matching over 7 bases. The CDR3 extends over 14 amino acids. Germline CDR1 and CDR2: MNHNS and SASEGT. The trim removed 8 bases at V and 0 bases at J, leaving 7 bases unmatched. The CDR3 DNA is TGTGCCAGCGGCCGACAGGGAAGCTCCTACGAGCAGTACTTC. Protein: CASGRQGSSYEQYF.

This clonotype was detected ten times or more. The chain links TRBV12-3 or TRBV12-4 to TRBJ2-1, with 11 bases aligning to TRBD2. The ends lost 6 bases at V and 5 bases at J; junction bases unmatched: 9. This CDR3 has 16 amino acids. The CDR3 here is CASSRLLAGGHNEQFF. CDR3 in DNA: TGTGCCAGCAGCCGTCTCCTAGCGGGGGGTCACAATGAGCAGTTCTTC.

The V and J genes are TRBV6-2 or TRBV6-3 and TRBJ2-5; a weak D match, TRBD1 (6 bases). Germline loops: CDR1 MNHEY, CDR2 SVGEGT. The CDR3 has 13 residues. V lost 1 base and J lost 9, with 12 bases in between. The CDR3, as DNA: TGTGCCAGCAGTTACTATGACAAGGGGGCCCAGTACTTC. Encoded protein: CASSYYDKGAQYF.

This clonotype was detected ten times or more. The CDR3, as DNA: TGTGCCAGCAGCACCGGACTAGCGGGAGGGAATGAGCAGTTCTTC. Amino acid sequence: CASSTGLAGGNEQFF. V usage is TRBV7-9 and J usage is TRBJ2-1; 15 bases align to TRBD2. Germline values: CDR1 SEHNR, CDR2 FQNEAQ (reference sequence). The junction had 3 bases not matched to a gene; V was cut back by 5 bases and J by 7 bases. The CDR3 is 15 residues long.

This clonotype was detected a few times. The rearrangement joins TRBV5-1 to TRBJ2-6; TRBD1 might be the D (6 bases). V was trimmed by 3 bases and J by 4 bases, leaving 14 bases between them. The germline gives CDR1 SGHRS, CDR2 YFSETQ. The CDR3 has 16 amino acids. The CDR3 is CASSWSGTTGANVLTF. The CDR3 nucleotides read TGCGCCAGCAGCTGGTCCGGGACAACCGGGGCCAACGTCCTGACTTTC.

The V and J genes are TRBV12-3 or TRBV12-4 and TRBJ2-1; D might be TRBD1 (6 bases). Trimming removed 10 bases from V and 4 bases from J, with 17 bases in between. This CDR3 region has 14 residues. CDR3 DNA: TGTGCCACCACAACAGGGAACGGTTACAATGAGCAGTTCTTC. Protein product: CATTTGNGYNEQFF.

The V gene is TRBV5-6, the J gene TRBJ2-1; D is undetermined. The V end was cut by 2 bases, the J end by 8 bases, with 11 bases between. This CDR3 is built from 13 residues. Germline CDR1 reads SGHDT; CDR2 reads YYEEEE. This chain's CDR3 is CASSFTGLDEQFF. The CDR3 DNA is TGTGCCAGCAGCTTTACCGGGTTGGATGAGCAGTTCTTC.

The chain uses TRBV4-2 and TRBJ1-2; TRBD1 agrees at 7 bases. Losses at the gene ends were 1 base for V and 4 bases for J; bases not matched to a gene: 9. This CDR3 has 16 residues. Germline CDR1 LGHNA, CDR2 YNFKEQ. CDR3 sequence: CASSQAFLGGGYGYTF. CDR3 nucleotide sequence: TGTGCCAGCAGCCAAGCTTTTCTAGGGGGCGGCTATGGCTACACCTTC.

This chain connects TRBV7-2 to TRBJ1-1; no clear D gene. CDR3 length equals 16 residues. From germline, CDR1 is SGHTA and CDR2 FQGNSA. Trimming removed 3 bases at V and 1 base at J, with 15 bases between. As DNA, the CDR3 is TGTGCCAGCAGCTTCGGGATAAACGGTAGGAACACTGAAGCTTTCTTT. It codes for CASSFGINGRNTEAFF.